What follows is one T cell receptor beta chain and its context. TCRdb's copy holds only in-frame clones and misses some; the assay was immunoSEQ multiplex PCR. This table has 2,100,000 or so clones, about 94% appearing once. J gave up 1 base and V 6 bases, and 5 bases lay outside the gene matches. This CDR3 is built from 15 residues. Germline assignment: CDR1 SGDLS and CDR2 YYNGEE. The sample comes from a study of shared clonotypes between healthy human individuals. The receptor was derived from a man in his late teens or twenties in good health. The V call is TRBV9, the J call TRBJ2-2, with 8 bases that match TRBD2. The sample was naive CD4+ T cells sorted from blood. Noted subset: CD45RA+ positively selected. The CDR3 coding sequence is TGTGCCAGCACGGCGGGGACTAGGAACACCGGGGAGCTGTTTTTT. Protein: CASTAGTRNTGELFF.